A selection of T cell receptor beta chains follows, all from one sample in a study of blood T cell repertoires in COVID-19. Sequencing used immunoSEQ multiplex PCR; TCRdb keeps in-frame clones, though not all of them. The repertoire holds approximately 220,000 clones, with approximately 90% as singletons. Sequencing was performed on PBMCs or T cells enriched from blood (not recorded which). The source of these receptors is a young woman with acute COVID-19. CDR3s include the opening cysteine and the closing phenylalanine or tryptophan. The D gene is left open where the match is weak. Rows give clone size only sometimes, using once, few, many, or a class for an expanded clone.

j_gene,v_gene,d_gene,abundance,CDR3nt,CDR3aa
TRBJ2-1,TRBV7-2,NA,once,TGTGCCAGCAGCTTCAATCTAGCATCCAATGAGCAGTTCTTC,CASSFNLASNEQFF
TRBJ1-3,TRBV11-2,TRBD1,NA,TGTGCCAGCAGCTTCTACAGGGGGCATTATTTGAGGGAAAACACCATATATTTT,CASSFYRGHYLRENTIYF
TRBJ2-4,TRBV11-3,TRBD1,NA,TGTGCCAGCAGCTTAGGACAGGGTGAACCCAAAAACATTCAGTACTTC,CASSLGQGEPKNIQYF
TRBJ1-2,TRBV12-3/TRBV12-4,TRBD1,NA,TGTGCCAGCAGTTCACAGGGGTACTATGGCTACACCTTC,CASSSQGYYGYTF
TRBJ1-4,TRBV19,NA,NA,TGTGCCAGTAAGGCCATTTTTGCGGGCAGCGAAAATGAAAAACTGTTTTTT,CASKAIFAGSENEKLFF
TRBJ2-1,TRBV27,NA,NA,TGTGCCAGCAGTTTAGAAGGTAGGGGGTACAATGAGCAGTTCTTC,CASSLEGRGYNEQFF
TRBJ2-5,TRBV5-6,NA,NA,TGTGCCAGCAGCTTGTGGTCGGGGGATGAGCAAGAGACCCAGTACTTC,CASSLWSGDEQETQYF
TRBJ1-4,TRBV18,NA,few,TGTGCCAGCTCCCCGTCATGGGGGGGTATAGAAAAACTGTTTTTT,CASSPSWGGIEKLFF
TRBJ1-2,TRBV14,TRBD1,few,TGTGCCAGCAGCCACGACTATTTGGACAGGAGATATGGCTACACCTTC,CASSHDYLDRRYGYTF
TRBJ2-7,TRBV25-1,TRBD1,NA,TGTGCCAGCAGGGACAGGGAACACGAGCAGTACTTC,CASRDREHEQYF
TRBJ1-4,TRBV5-1,TRBD1,NA,TGCGCCAGCAGCTTGGTGGGACAGGGGTCGGGTGAAAAACTGTTTTTT,CASSLVGQGSGEKLFF
TRBJ1-1,TRBV12-3/TRBV12-4,TRBD1,NA,TGTGCCAGCAGTTTCCGACAGGGAGAAGCTTTCTTT,CASSFRQGEAFF
TRBJ2-7,TRBV5-4,NA,NA,TGTGCCAGCAGCTTGGCACTAGGATCCTACGAGCAGTACTTC,CASSLALGSYEQYF
TRBJ1-1,TRBV12-3/TRBV12-4,NA,NA,TGTGCCAGCTCAAGTGCGGTGAACACTGAAGCTTTCTTT,CASSSAVNTEAFF
TRBJ2-3,TRBV10-3,NA,once,TGTGCCATCAGGTCCCAGAGCCCAGCGGGCCGTACTAGCACAGATACGCAGTATTTT,CAIRSQSPAGRTSTDTQYF
TRBJ2-7,TRBV7-6,NA,NA,TGTGCCAGCAGCTTAGGAGGGACTGGGGCCTACGAGCAGTACTTC,CASSLGGTGAYEQYF
TRBJ1-2,TRBV10-3,NA,few,TGTGCCATCAGTGACGAGGGCAGGAGTGGCGATTATGGCTACACCTTC,CAISDEGRSGDYGYTF
TRBJ1-1,TRBV2,TRBD1,NA,TGTGCCAGCAGGACAGGGGAGGGCACTGAAGCTTTCTTT,CASRTGEGTEAFF
TRBJ2-7,TRBV6-1,NA,NA,TGTGCCAGCAGTGTACGGGGAGTGCCAGGCTCCTACGAGCAGTACTTC,CASSVRGVPGSYEQYF
TRBJ2-3,TRBV19,TRBD2,NA,TGTGCCAGTGGGCGGGGGGCCTCAGATACGCAGTATTTT,CASGRGASDTQYF
TRBJ1-1,TRBV6-5,NA,NA,TGTGCCAGCAGCGCCGGCAGGGTAGTGAACACTGAAGCTTTCTTT,CASSAGRVVNTEAFF
TRBJ1-1,TRBV3-1/TRBV3-2,NA,NA,TGTGCCAGCAGCCACCGAGGGCGAGGGGAAGCTTTCTTT,CASSHRGRGEAFF
TRBJ2-7,TRBV30,NA,NA,TGTGCCTGGAGTAGGGGGATGCGATACGAGCAGTACTTC,CAWSRGMRYEQYF
TRBJ1-4,TRBV27,NA,NA,TGTGCCAGCAGTCCGCCTCCCGGACAGTGGAGTGGTAATGAAAAACTGTTTTTT,CASSPPPGQWSGNEKLFF
TRBJ2-5,TRBV19,NA,NA,TGTGCCAGTAGTCAGGGAACCCAAGAGACCCAGTACTTC,CASSQGTQETQYF
TRBJ2-3,TRBV7-6,NA,NA,TGTGCCAGCAGCTTAGGAAGGGGCGGCACCGGTCCAACCGATACGCAGTATTTT,CASSLGRGGTGPTDTQYF
TRBJ1-6,TRBV28,NA,NA,TGTGCCAGCAGTTACGGTACCTGGACAGTCGAGAGCTCCTATAATTCACCCCTCCACTTT,CASSYGTWTVESSYNSPLHF
TRBJ2-3,TRBV28,TRBD2,NA,TGTGCCAGCAGTTTGCACGGGGGGGCCGGCTCAGATACGCAGTATTTT,CASSLHGGAGSDTQYF
TRBJ2-3,TRBV13,NA,NA,TGTGCCAGCAGCCTCAGAGGATCCCATAGCACAGATACGCAGTATTTT,CASSLRGSHSTDTQYF
TRBJ1-5,TRBV6-5,TRBD1,NA,TGTGCCAGCAGTAAAACAGGGGTTAGCAATCAGCCCCAGCATTTT,CASSKTGVSNQPQHF
TRBJ1-6,TRBV4-2,NA,NA,TGTGCCAGCAGCCAGGAGCAGGGCTTGGGTAGTTCACCCCTCCACTTT,CASSQEQGLGSSPLHF
TRBJ2-5,TRBV25-1,NA,NA,TGTGCCAGCAGTGATGGGGGAGGAACTGAACAAGAGACCCAGTACTTC,CASSDGGGTEQETQYF
TRBJ2-3,TRBV24-1,TRBD2,NA,TGTGCCACCAGTGATCCTAGCGGGGGGATGGGAGATACGCAGTATTTT,CATSDPSGGMGDTQYF
TRBJ2-1,TRBV18,NA,NA,TGTGCCAGCTCACCAAGACAGAACTACAATGAGCAGTTCTTC,CASSPRQNYNEQFF
TRBJ1-6,TRBV11-3,NA,NA,TGTGCCAGCAGCTTAGTGCGCAATTCACCCCTCCACTTT,CASSLVRNSPLHF
TRBJ2-7,TRBV3-1/TRBV3-2,NA,NA,TGTGCCAGCAGCCAAGATCATAACAATCCCGCCCGGTACTTC,CASSQDHNNPARYF
TRBJ1-5,TRBV30,NA,NA,TGTGCCTGGAGTCCAACGGAGGCCCCTAGCAATCAGCCCCAGCATTTT,CAWSPTEAPSNQPQHF
TRBJ1-1,TRBV25-1,TRBD1,NA,TGTGCCAGCAGTGACACAGGGGGGACTGAAGCTTTCTTT,CASSDTGGTEAFF
TRBJ2-1,TRBV29-1,TRBD1,NA,TGCAGCGTTGAAGGGTCACAGGGGAGCTCCTACAATGAGCAGTTCTTC,CSVEGSQGSSYNEQFF
TRBJ2-1,TRBV15,TRBD2,NA,TGTGCCACCAGCATTAGCGGGGGCCCGGGAGAGCAGTTCTTC,CATSISGGPGEQFF
TRBJ1-1,TRBV11-3,TRBD1,NA,TGTGCCAGCAGCGCAAACCGGGACAGACAAGCTTTCTTT,CASSANRDRQAFF
TRBJ2-2,TRBV3-1/TRBV3-2,NA,NA,TGTGCCAGCAGCCAACAGGGCGGGGAGCTGTTTTTT,CASSQQGGELFF
TRBJ1-2,TRBV21-1,NA,NA,TGTGCCAGCAGCAAAGATTTGCCAGGTGAACCTCCTAACTATGGCTACACCTTC,CASSKDLPGEPPNYGYTF
TRBJ1-2,TRBV5-6,TRBD1,NA,TGTGCCAGCAGCCCCAGACAGGGGGGCTATGGCTACACCTTC,CASSPRQGGYGYTF
TRBJ2-7,TRBV4-2,TRBD2,NA,TGTGCCAGCAGCCAGGTTCTAGCGGGGGGGCTGAACGAGCAGTACTTC,CASSQVLAGGLNEQYF